These T cell receptor beta chains were read from a single sample in a study of T cell changes during pregnancy in multiple sclerosis. Data came from immunoSEQ multiplex PCR; TCRdb stores just in-frame clones and leaves some out. The sample consists of 50,000 or so clones, 91% of them appearing once. Sequenced here: CD8+ T cells from peripheral blood mononuclear cells, sampled after pregnancy. The receptor source for this set is a female donor with multiple sclerosis, enrolled in a pregnancy study. Both conserved end residues are part of each CDR3. The D gene is left open where the match is weak. The size field is filled for only some rows; it gives once, few, many or a size class.

cdr3_length	d_call	v_call	j_call	clone_size	cdr3_nt	cdr3_aa
13	.	TRBV7-2	TRBJ1-5	.	TGTGCCAGCAGCTTAGTGGAGTATCAGCCCCAGCATTTT	CASSLVEYQPQHF
14	.	TRBV4-1	TRBJ2-1	.	TGCGCCAGCAGCCAAGTACTAGACGGGAATGAGCAGTTCTTC	CASSQVLDGNEQFF
14	.	TRBV5-5	TRBJ1-2	.	TGTGCCAGCAGCTTGGCAGGGTTCGGCTATGGCTACACCTTC	CASSLAGFGYGYTF
13	.	TRBV27	TRBJ1-1	.	TGTGCCAGCAGATTTATCGGGAACACTGAAGCTTTCTTT	CASRFIGNTEAFF
14	.	TRBV6-6	TRBJ1-4	.	TGTGCCAGCAGCGTAGGGGTTCCTAATGAAAAACTGTTTTTT	CASSVGVPNEKLFF
14	.	TRBV7-6	TRBJ2-7	.	TGTGCCAGCAGCTCGAGGACTATCTCCTACGAGCAGTACTTC	CASSSRTISYEQYF
15	TRBD1	TRBV15	TRBJ1-2	.	TGTGCCACCAGCAGAGATTTGGGCAGGGGGCTTAGCTACACCTTC	CATSRDLGRGLSYTF
13	.	TRBV27	TRBJ2-5	.	TGTGCCAGCAGTTGGGGCAGGGCTGAGACCCAGTACTTC	CASSWGRAETQYF
14	.	TRBV4-1	TRBJ1-5	.	TGCGCCAGCAGCCAAGTTGGACTAAATCAGCCCCAGCATTTT	CASSQVGLNQPQHF
13	.	TRBV19	TRBJ2-6	.	TGTGCCAGCACCTGGGCCGGGGCCAACGTCCTGACTTTC	CASTWAGANVLTF
16	.	TRBV9	TRBJ2-2	.	TGTGCCAGCAGCCCAGAAGAGGCAGGGCCCGCCGGGGAGCTGTTTTTT	CASSPEEAGPAGELFF
13	.	TRBV10-1	TRBJ2-2	once	TGCGCCAGCAGTGCCGGGGGAGGCGGGGAGCTGTTTTTT	CASSAGGGGELFF
14	.	TRBV9	TRBJ2-5	.	TGTGCCAGCAGCGGGTCGGGGGACCAAGAGACCCAGTACTTC	CASSGSGDQETQYF
15	.	TRBV11-2	TRBJ2-1	.	TGTGCCAGCAGCTTAAGGGGGTCGGGCTTCCTCAAGCAGTTCTTC	CASSLRGSGFLKQFF
15	.	TRBV7-7	TRBJ2-3	once	TGTGCTAGCAGCTTAGGGGCTAGCGGCACAGATACGCAGTATTTT	CASSLGASGTDTQYF
14	.	TRBV6-5	TRBJ1-1	once	TGTGCCAGCAGTGTACAGGAGTTGAACACTGAAGCTTTCTTT	CASSVQELNTEAFF
14	.	TRBV6-5	TRBJ1-1	once	TGTGCCAGCAGTTCCAGTTCCGGGGGCACTGAAGCTTTCTTT	CASSSSSGGTEAFF
14	.	TRBV19	TRBJ1-5	.	TGTGCCAGTAGTATGGGGGGTGTTAATCAGCCCCAGCATTTT	CASSMGGVNQPQHF
17	.	TRBV5-4	TRBJ1-5	.	TGTGCCAGCAGCCCGTTGGAAGGGGCTTATAGCAATCAGCCCCAGCATTTT	CASSPLEGAYSNQPQHF
16	.	TRBV29-1	TRBJ2-3	.	TGCAGCGTTGAAGATCACTTAGCGGTGAGCACAGATACGCAGTATTTT	CSVEDHLAVSTDTQYF
17	TRBD2	TRBV19	TRBJ2-1	.	TGTGCCAGTACTCGGACTAGCGCAGACCCTCCCTATAGTGAGCAGTTCTTC	CASTRTSADPPYSEQFF